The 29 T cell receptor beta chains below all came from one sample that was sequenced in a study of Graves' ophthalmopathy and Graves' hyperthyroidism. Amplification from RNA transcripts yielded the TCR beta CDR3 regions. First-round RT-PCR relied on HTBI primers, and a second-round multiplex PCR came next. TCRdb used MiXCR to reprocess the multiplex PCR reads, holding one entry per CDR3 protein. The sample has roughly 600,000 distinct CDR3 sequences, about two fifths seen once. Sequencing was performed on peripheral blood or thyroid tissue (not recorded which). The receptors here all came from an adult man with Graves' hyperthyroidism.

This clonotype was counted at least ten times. The DNA for the CDR3 is TGTGCCATCAGTGGAGAGGGCTACTCCAACCAAGAGACCCAGTACTTC. Translating it yields CAISGEGYSNQETQYF. This sequence joins TRBV10-3 and TRBJ2-5; D is possibly TRBD2 (5 bases). With 4 bases removed from V and 0 bases from J, the gap between germline ends came to 15 bases. Germline values: CDR1 ENHRY, CDR2 SYGVKD. This CDR3 contains 16 residues.

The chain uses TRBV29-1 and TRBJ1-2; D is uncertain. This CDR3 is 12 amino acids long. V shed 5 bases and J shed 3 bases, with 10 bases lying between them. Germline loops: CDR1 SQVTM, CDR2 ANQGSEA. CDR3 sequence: CSVPQLDYGYTF. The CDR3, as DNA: TGCAGCGTTCCACAGCTTGACTATGGCTACACCTTC.

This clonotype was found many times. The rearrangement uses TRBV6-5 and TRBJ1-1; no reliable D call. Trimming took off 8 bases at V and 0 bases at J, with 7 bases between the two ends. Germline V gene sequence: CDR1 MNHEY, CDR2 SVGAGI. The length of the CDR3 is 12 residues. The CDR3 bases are TGTGCCAGCTGGGAGCTGAACACTGAAGCTTTCTTT. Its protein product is CASWELNTEAFF.

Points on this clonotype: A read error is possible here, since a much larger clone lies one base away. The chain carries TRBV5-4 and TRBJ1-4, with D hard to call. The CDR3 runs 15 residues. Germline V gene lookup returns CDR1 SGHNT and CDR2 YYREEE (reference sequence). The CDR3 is CASSLEGGRGEKLSF. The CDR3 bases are TGTGCCAGCAGCTTGGAGGGAGGGAGAGGTGAAAAACTGTCTTTT. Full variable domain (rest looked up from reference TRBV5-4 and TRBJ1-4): ETGVTQSPTHLIKTRGQQVTLRCSSQSGHNTVSWYQQALGQGPQFIFQYYREEENGRGNFPPRFSGLQFPNYSSELNVNALELDDSALYLCASSLEGGRGEKLSFGSGTQLSVL.

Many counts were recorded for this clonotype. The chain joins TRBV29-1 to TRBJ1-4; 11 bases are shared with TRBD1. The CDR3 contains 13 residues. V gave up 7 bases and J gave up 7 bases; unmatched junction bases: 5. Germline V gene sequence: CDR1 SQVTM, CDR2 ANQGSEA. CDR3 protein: CSATGTGGEKLFF. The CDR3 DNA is TGCAGCGCTACCGGGACAGGGGGTGAAAAACTGTTTTTT. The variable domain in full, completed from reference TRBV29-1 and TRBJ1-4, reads SAVISQKPSRDICQRGTSLTIQCQVDSQVTMMFWYRQQPGQSLTLIATANQGSEATYESGFVIDKFPISRPNLTFSTLTVSNMSPEDSSIYLCSATGTGGEKLFFGSGTQLSVL.

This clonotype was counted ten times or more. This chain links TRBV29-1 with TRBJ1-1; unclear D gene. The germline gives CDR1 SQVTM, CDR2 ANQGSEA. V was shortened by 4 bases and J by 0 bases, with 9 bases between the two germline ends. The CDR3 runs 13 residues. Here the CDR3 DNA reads TGCAGCGTTGGCGGACGAATGAACACTGAAGCTTTCTTT. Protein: CSVGGRMNTEAFF.

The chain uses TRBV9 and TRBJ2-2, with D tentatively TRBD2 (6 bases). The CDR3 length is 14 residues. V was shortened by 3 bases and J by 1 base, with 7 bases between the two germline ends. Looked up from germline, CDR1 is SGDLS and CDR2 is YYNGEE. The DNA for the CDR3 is TGTGCCAGCAGCGGGGGGGTGAACACCGGGGAGCTGTTTTTT. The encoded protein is CASSGGVNTGELFF. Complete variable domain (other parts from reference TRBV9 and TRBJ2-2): DSGVTQTPKHLITATGQRVTLRCSPRSGDLSVYWYQQSLDQGLQFLIQYYNGEERAKGNILERFSAQQFPDLHSELNLSSLELGDSALYFCASSGGVNTGELFFGEGSRLTVL.

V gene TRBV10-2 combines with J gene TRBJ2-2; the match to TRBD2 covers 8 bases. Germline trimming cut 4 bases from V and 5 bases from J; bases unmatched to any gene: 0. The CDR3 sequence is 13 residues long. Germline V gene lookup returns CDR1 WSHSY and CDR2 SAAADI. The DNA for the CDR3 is TGCGCCAGCAGTGCTAGCGGGACCGGGGAGCTGTTTTTT. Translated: CASSASGTGELFF.

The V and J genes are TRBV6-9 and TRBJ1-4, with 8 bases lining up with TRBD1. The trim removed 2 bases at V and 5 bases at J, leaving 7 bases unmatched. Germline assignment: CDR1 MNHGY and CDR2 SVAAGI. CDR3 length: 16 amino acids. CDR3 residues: CASSYDRGFYNEKLFF. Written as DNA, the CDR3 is TGTGCCAGCAGTTATGACAGGGGATTCTACAATGAAAAACTGTTTTTT.

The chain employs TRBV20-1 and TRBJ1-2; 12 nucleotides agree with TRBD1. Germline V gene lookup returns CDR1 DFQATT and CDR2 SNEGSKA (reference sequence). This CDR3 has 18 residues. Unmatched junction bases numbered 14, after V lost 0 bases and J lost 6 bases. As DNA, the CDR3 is TGCAGTGCTAGAGATCCTTACTCCGGGACAGGGGGCTTCCATGGCTACACCTTC. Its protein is CSARDPYSGTGGFHGYTF.

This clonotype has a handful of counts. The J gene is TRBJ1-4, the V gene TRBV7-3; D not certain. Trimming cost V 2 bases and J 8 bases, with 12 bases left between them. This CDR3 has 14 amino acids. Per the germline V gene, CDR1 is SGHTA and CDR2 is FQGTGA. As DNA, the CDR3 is TGTGCCAGCAGCTTAGCGTTAGGGCGGGAAAAACTGTTTTTT. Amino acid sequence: CASSLALGREKLFF. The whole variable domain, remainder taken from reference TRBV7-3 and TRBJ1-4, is GAGVSQTPSNKVTEKGKYVELRCDPISGHTALYWYRQSLGQGPEFLIYFQGTGAADDSGLPNDRFFAVRPEGSVSTLKIQRTERGDSAVYLCASSLALGREKLFFGSGTQLSVL.

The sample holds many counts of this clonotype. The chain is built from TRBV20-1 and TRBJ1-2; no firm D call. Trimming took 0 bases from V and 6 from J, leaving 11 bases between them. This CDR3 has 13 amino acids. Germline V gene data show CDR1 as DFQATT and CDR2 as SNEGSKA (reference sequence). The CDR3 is CSARDSLADGYTF. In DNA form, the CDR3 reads TGCAGTGCTAGAGATAGCCTAGCGGATGGCTACACCTTC.

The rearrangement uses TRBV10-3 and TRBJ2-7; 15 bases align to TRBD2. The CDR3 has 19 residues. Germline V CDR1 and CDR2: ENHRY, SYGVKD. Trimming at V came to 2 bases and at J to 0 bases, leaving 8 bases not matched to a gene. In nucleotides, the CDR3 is TGTGCCATCAGTGAGGGGGGACTAGCGGGAGGAATAGTCTCCTACGAGCAGTACTTC. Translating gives CAISEGGLAGGIVSYEQYF.

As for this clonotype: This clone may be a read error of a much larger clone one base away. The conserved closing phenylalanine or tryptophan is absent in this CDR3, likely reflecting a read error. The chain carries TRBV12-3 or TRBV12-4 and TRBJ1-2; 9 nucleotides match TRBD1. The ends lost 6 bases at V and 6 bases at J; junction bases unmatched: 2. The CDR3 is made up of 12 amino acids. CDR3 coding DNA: TGTGCCAGCAGATGGGACAGGGATGGCTACACCCTC. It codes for CASRWDRDGYTL.

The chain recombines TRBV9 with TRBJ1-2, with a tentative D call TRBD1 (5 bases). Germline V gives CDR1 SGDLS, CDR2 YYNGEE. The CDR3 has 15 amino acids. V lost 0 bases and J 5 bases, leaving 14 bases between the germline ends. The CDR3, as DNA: TGTGCCAGCAGCGTAGCGGCAGGGTGGGCATATGGCTACACCTTC. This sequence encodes CASSVAAGWAYGYTF.

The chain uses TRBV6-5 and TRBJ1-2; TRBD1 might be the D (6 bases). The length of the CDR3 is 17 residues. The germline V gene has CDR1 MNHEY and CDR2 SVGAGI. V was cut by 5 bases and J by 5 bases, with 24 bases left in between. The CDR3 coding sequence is TGTGCCAGCAGTGAAGCATTATGGGCACAGGGTCGGTATGGCTACACCTTC. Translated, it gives CASSEALWAQGRYGYTF.

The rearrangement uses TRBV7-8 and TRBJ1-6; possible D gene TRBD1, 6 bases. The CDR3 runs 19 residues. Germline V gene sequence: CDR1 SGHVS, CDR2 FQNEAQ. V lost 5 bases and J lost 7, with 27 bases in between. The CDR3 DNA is TGTGCCAGCAGCCAAAGCCACCCAGGGGCGCATATGGAAAATTCACCCCTCCACTTT. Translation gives CASSQSHPGAHMENSPLHF.

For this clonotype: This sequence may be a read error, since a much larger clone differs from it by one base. The CDR3 here is CATSQWDRGHTEAFF. In nucleotides, the CDR3 is TGTGCTACATCCCAGTGGGACAGGGGACACACTGAAGCTTTCTTT. The J gene is TRBJ1-1, the V gene TRBV10-3; 10 bases agree with TRBD1. Germline CDR1 ENHRY, CDR2 SYGVKD. This CDR3 comprises 15 residues.

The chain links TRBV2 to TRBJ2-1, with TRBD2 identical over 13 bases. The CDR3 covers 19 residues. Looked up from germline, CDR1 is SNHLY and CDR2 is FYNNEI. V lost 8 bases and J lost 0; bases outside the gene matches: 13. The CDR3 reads CASQTIWTSGGSSYNEQFF. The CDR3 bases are TGTGCCAGCCAAACCATCTGGACTAGCGGGGGTAGCTCCTACAATGAGCAGTTCTTC.

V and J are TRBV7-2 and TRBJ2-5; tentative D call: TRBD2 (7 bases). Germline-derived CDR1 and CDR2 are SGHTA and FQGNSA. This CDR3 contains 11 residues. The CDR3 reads CAMGGGETQYF. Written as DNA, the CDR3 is TGTGCTATGGGCGGGGGCGAGACCCAGTACTTC.

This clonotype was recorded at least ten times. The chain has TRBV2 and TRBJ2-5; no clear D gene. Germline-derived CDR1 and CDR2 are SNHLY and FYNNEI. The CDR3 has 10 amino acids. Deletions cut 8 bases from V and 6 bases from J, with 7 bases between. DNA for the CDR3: TGTGCCAGCTCCTCCCAGACCCAGTACTTC. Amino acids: CASSSQTQYF.

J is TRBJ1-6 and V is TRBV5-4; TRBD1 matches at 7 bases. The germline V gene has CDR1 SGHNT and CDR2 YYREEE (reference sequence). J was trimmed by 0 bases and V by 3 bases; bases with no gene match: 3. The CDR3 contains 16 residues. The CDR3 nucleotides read TGTGCCAGCAGCTGGGGACAGAGCTCCTATAATTCACCCCTCCACTTT. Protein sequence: CASSWGQSSYNSPLHF.

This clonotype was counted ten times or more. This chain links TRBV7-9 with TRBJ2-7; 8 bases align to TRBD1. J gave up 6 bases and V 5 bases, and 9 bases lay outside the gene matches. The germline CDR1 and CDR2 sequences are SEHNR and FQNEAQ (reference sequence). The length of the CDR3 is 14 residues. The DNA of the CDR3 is TGTGCCAGCAGCGGTGACAGGGGCTTCCCCGAGCAGTACTTC. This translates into CASSGDRGFPEQYF.

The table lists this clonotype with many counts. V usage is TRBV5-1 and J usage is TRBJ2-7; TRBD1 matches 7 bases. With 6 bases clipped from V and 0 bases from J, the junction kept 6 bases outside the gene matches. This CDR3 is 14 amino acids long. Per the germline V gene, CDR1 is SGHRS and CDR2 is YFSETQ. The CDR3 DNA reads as TGCGCCAGCACTCGGACAGGAGGCTCCTACGAGCAGTACTTC. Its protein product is CASTRTGGSYEQYF.

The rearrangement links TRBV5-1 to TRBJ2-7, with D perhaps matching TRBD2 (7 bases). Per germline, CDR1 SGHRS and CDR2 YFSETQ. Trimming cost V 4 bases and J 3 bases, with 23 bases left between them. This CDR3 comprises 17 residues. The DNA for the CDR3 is TGCGCCAGCAGCCCCCCGAGGGGGAGCGGGGACGGCTACGAGCAGTACTTC. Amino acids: CASSPPRGSGDGYEQYF.

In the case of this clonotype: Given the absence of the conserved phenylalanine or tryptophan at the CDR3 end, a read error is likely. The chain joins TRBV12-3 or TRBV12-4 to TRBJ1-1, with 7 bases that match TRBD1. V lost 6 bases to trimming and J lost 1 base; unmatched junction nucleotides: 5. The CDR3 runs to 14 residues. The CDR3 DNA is TGTGCCAGCAGGCGGTCAGGGGGGAACACTGAAGCTTTCCTT. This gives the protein CASRRSGGNTEAFL.

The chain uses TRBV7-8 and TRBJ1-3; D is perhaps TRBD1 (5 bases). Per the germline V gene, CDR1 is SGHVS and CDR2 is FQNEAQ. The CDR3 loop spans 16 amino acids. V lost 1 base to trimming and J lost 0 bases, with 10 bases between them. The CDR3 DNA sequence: TGTGCCAGCAGCTTAGAGGGACCCCGCTCTGGAAACACCATATATTTT. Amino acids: CASSLEGPRSGNTIYF. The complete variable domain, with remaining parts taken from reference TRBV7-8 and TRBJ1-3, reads GAGVSQSPRYKVAKRGQDVALRCDPISGHVSLFWYQQALGQGPEFLTYFQNEAQLDKSGLPSDRFFAERPEGSVSTLKIQRTQQEDSAVYLCASSLEGPRSGNTIYFGEGSWLTVV.

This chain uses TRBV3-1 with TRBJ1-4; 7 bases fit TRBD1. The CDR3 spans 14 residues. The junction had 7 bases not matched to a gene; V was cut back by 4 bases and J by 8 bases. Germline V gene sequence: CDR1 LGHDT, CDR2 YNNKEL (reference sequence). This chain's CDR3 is CASSRNRGREKLFF. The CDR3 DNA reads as TGTGCCAGCAGCCGGAACAGGGGACGGGAAAAACTGTTTTTT.

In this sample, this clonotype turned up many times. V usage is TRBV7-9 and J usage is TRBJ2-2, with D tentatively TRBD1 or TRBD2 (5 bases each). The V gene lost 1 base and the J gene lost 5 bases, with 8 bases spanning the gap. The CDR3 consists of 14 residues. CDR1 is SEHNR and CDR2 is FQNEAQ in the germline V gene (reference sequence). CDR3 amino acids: CASSLVGETGELFF. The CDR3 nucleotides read TGTGCCAGCAGCTTAGTAGGGGAGACCGGGGAGCTGTTTTTT.